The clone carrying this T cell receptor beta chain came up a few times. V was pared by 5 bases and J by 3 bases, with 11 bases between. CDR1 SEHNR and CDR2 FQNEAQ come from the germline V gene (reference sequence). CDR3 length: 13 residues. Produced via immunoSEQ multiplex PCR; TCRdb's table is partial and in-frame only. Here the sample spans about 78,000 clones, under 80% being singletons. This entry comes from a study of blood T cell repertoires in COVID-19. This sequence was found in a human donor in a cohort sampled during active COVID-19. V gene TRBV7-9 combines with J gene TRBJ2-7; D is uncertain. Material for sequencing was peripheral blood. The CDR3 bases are TGTGCCAGCAGCCCCTCCGTACTCTACGAGCAGTACTTC. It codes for CASSPSVLYEQYF.